Each of the 10 T cell receptor beta chains below was sequenced from the same sample in a study of blood T cell repertoires in COVID-19. Produced via immunoSEQ multiplex PCR; TCRdb's table is partial and in-frame only. The sample lists 200,000 to 300,000 clones; about 87% were seen once. Sequencing used PBMCs or T cells enriched from blood (not recorded which). These receptors were collected from a woman in her thirties or forties with acute COVID-19.

The gene calls are TRBV5-1 and TRBJ1-4; 8 bases map to TRBD1. The germline V gene encodes CDR1 SGHRS and CDR2 YFSETQ. The V and J ends lost 1 base and 8 bases, in that order; junction bases with no gene match: 13. CDR3 length equals 17 residues. The CDR3 bases are TGCGCCAGCAGCTTGAGGGCAGGGGGCGCGAAGGGGGAAAAACTGTTTTTT. Protein: CASSLRAGGAKGEKLFF.

V and J are TRBV19 and TRBJ1-1, with D possibly being TRBD1 (6 bases). This CDR3 spans 15 amino acids. The germline V gene encodes CDR1 LNHDA and CDR2 SQIVND (reference sequence). The germline V and J ends were trimmed by 5 bases and 1 base, with 14 bases remaining between them. Written as DNA, the CDR3 is TGTGCCAGTAGTCCGTCACAGGGAGAGAACACTGAAGCTTTCTTT. Its translation: CASSPSQGENTEAFF. Full variable domain (remainder filled in from reference TRBV19 and TRBJ1-1): DGGITQSPKYLFRKEGQNVTLSCEQNLNHDAMYWYRQDPGQGLRLIYYSQIVNDFQKGDIAEGYSVSREKKESFPLTVTSAQKNPTAFYLCASSPSQGENTEAFFGQGTRLTVV.

The J gene is TRBJ1-2, the V gene TRBV27, with D possibly TRBD1 on 5 matching bases. The CDR3 loop spans 16 amino acids. Germline V lookup: CDR1 MNHEY, CDR2 SMNVEV (reference sequence). The V and J ends lost 0 bases and 5 bases respectively, with 16 bases between them. In DNA, the CDR3 is TGTGCCAGCAGTTTATCGGGGCCAGGATTTTGGTATGGCTACACCTTC. As protein: CASSLSGPGFWYGYTF.

The chain couples TRBV7-3 to TRBJ2-7; TRBD2 aligns across 8 bases. The CDR3 sequence is 16 residues long. Trimming at V came to 2 bases and at J to 6 bases, leaving 12 bases not matched to a gene. Per germline, CDR1 SGHTA and CDR2 FQGTGA. CDR3 amino acids: CASSLDPEAGEGEQYF. CDR3 nucleotide sequence: TGTGCCAGCAGCTTAGATCCTGAAGCGGGAGAGGGCGAGCAGTACTTC.

V gene TRBV27 combines with J gene TRBJ1-5, with a tentative D call TRBD1 (5 bases). The CDR3 length is 16 residues. Trimming took 2 bases from V and 0 from J, leaving 11 bases between them. The germline V gene has CDR1 MNHEY and CDR2 SMNVEV (reference sequence). The CDR3 DNA sequence: TGTGCCAGCAGTTTAATGGGGGGATATAGCAATCAGCCCCAGCATTTT. It codes for CASSLMGGYSNQPQHF.

This chain joins TRBV12-3 or TRBV12-4 and TRBJ1-2, with D possibly TRBD1 on 5 matching bases. The CDR3 runs to 13 residues. The V gene lost 5 bases and the J gene lost 2 bases, with 9 bases spanning the gap. CDR3 sequence reads: CASSRQRNYGYTF. CDR3 nucleotides: TGTGCCAGCAGTCGACAGAGAAACTATGGCTACACCTTC.

The V and J genes are TRBV24-1 and TRBJ2-1; TRBD1 matches at 12 bases. CDR3 size: 16 residues. Germline lookup yields CDR1 KGHDR and CDR2 SFDVKD. Trimming took 4 bases from V and 6 from J; bases not matched to a gene: 6. CDR3 region: CATSDLGQGAGNEQFF. Written as DNA, the CDR3 is TGTGCCACCAGTGACCTGGGACAGGGGGCTGGCAATGAGCAGTTCTTC.

The V gene is TRBV25-1, the J gene TRBJ1-5, with 8 positions matching TRBD1. CDR1 is MGHDK and CDR2 is SYGVNS in the germline V gene. The CDR3 is 13 residues long. V lost 4 bases to trimming and J lost 8 bases; unmatched junction nucleotides: 4. CDR3 DNA: TGTGCCAGCAGTGGGACAGGGCCAAAGCCCCAGCATTTT. Translated: CASSGTGPKPQHF. Together with reference TRBV25-1 and TRBJ1-5, the CDR3 gives the full variable domain: EADIYQTPRYLVIGTGKKITLECSQTMGHDKMYWYQQDPGMELHLIHYSYGVNSTEKGDLSSESTVSRIRTEHFPLTLESARPSHTSQYLCASSGTGPKPQHFGDGTRLSIL.

The chain links TRBV11-3 to TRBJ2-5, with 11 bases that match TRBD1. The CDR3 has 14 amino acids. The V segment lost 4 bases and the J segment 4 bases; nucleotides outside the gene matches: 2. Germline V gene sequence: CDR1 SGHNT, CDR2 YENEEA. The CDR3 coding sequence is TGTGCCAGCAGCTCGGGACAGGGGGGAGAGACCCAGTACTTC. Amino acid sequence: CASSSGQGGETQYF.

J is TRBJ1-1 and V is TRBV5-1, with D unclear. Germline CDR1 and CDR2: SGHRS and YFSETQ. This CDR3 contains 14 residues. V lost 5 bases to trimming and J lost 0 bases, with 11 bases between them. Here the CDR3 DNA reads TGCGCCAGCAGGGTTGAAAGCATGAACACTGAAGCTTTCTTT. Protein sequence: CASRVESMNTEAFF.